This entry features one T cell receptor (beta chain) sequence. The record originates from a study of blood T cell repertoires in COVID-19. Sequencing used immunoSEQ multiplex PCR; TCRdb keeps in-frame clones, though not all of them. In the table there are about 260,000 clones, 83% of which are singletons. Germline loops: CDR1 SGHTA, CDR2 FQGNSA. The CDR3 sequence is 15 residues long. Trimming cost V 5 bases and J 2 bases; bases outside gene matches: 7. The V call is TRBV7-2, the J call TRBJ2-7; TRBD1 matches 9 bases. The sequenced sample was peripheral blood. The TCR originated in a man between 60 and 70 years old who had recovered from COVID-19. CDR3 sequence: CASSSAGTGTYEQYF. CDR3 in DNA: TGTGCCAGCAGCAGTGCCGGGACAGGGACCTACGAGCAGTACTTC.